Presented here are 3 T cell receptor beta chains from one specimen sequenced in a study of molecular identifiers for immune sequencing clone quantification. TCRdb reprocessed the PCR reads via MiXCR and lists one record per CDR3 protein. The profile covers 460,000 or so distinct CDR3 sequences, with over 20% appearing a single time and approximately 0.84% taken by the ten largest. Material: naive CD8+ T cells from blood, with Jurkat cell RNA spiked in. Stated subset: FACS-sorted CD8+CD4-CCR7+CD45RA+ naive T cells. The receptors here all came from a human donor in good health. Some libraries in this study had Jurkat cell RNA spiked in.

CDR3 in amino acids: CSAGLAGAPISYEQYF. The CDR3 DNA reads as TGCAGTGCGGGACTAGCGGGAGCCCCAATTTCCTACGAGCAGTACTTC. V usage is TRBV20-1 and J usage is TRBJ2-7; 14 bases are shared with TRBD2. CDR3 size: 16 residues. V gave up 6 bases and J gave up 1 base; unmatched junction bases: 8. The germline V gene has CDR1 DFQATT and CDR2 SNEGSKA (reference sequence).

There are many counts of this clonotype. The rearrangement uses TRBV14 and TRBJ1-1; the D gene is possibly TRBD1 (5 bases). With 0 bases removed from V and 6 bases from J, the gap between germline ends came to 11 bases. This CDR3 comprises 14 residues. Looked up from germline, CDR1 is SGHDN and CDR2 is FVKESK. This CDR3 is CASSQEWGNPEAFF. The CDR3 DNA is TGTGCCAGCAGCCAAGAATGGGGGAATCCTGAAGCTTTCTTT.

This clonotype showed up just a few times. J is TRBJ1-6 and V is TRBV23-1, with TRBD1 matching 7 bases. TRBV23-1 has ORF status, its function being uncertain. The CDR3 has 15 amino acids. J gave up 7 bases and V 4 bases, and 7 bases lay outside the gene matches. The CDR3 region is CASSRSTGLNSPLHF. Here the CDR3 DNA reads TGCGCCAGCAGTCGATCGACAGGGCTAAATTCACCCCTCCACTTT.